A selection of T cell receptor beta chains follows, all from one sample in a study of T cell changes during pregnancy in multiple sclerosis. Only in-frame clones appear in the TCRdb table, and some are missing; sequencing was by immunoSEQ multiplex PCR. This sample has some 94,000 clones, with more than 90% found just once. Sequencing used peripheral blood, obtained in the first trimester of pregnancy. All receptors come from a female donor with multiple sclerosis, enrolled in a pregnancy study. Each CDR3 is given with its conserved first and last residue. D genes are given only for firm matches. Clone sizes are given selectively: once, few, many, or a class where the clone is expanded.

size	V	D	J	CDR3	DNA
-	TRBV27	TRBD1	TRBJ2-3	CASGTRGRTDTQYF	TGTGCCAGCGGGACCAGGGGGCGGACAGATACGCAGTATTTT
-	TRBV28	-	TRBJ1-5	CASSLTQGGGQPQHF	TGTGCCAGCAGTTTGACACAGGGTGGTGGTCAGCCCCAGCATTTT
-	TRBV18	-	TRBJ2-1	CASSFFQGKDEQFF	TGTGCCAGCTCCTTCTTCCAGGGCAAAGATGAGCAGTTCTTC
-	TRBV2	TRBD1	TRBJ2-4	CASSGGQGKNIQYF	TGTGCCAGCAGTGGGGGACAGGGGAAAAACATTCAGTACTTC
-	TRBV5-1	-	TRBJ1-4	CASSPAGQTNEKLFF	TGCGCCAGCAGCCCTGCAGGGCAAACTAATGAAAAACTGTTTTTT
-	TRBV19	-	TRBJ1-1	CASSTDLLSPHTEAFF	TGTGCCAGTAGTACCGACCTGCTTAGCCCCCACACTGAAGCTTTCTTT
-	TRBV30	TRBD1	TRBJ2-4	CAWSLPRDRGLENIQYF	TGTGCCTGGAGCCTACCCCGGGACAGGGGGCTGGAAAACATTCAGTACTTC
-	TRBV9	TRBD1	TRBJ1-1	CASSGRQGTNTEAFF	TGTGCCAGCAGCGGTAGACAGGGGACAAACACTGAAGCTTTCTTT
-	TRBV19	-	TRBJ2-7	CASSIGSPFYEQYF	TGTGCCAGTAGTATAGGTTCCCCTTTCTACGAGCAGTACTTC
few	TRBV4-2	TRBD1	TRBJ2-7	CASSHLPLGQPGYEQYF	TGTGCCAGCAGCCATCTTCCCTTGGGACAGCCGGGCTACGAGCAGTACTTC
-	TRBV15	-	TRBJ1-5	CATNPGGYNQPQHF	TGTGCCACCAACCCGGGAGGGTACAATCAGCCCCAGCATTTT
-	TRBV29-1	-	TRBJ1-5	CSVKGDPNQPQHF	TGCAGCGTGAAGGGGGACCCCAATCAGCCCCAGCATTTT
few	TRBV20-1	-	TRBJ1-2	CSGNGDYGYTF	TGCAGTGGTAACGGTGACTATGGCTACACCTTC
-	TRBV7-9	-	TRBJ1-1	CASSLAGRDTEAFF	TGTGCCAGCAGCTTAGCTGGCAGGGATACTGAAGCTTTCTTT
-	TRBV7-6	TRBD1	TRBJ2-2	CASSTRDRGGLLNTGELFF	TGTGCCAGCAGCACACGGGACAGGGGAGGGCTGTTGAACACCGGGGAGCTGTTTTTT
-	TRBV7-2	TRBD1	TRBJ1-2	CASSQTTGDYGYTF	TGTGCCAGCAGCCAGACGACAGGGGACTATGGCTACACCTTC
-	TRBV27	TRBD1	TRBJ1-5	CASRISTGVGPQHF	TGTGCCAGCAGGATTTCTACAGGGGTAGGGCCCCAGCATTTT
-	TRBV5-5	-	TRBJ2-7	CASSLVDFSYEQYF	TGTGCCAGCAGCTTGGTGGACTTTTCCTACGAGCAGTACTTC
-	TRBV9	TRBD1	TRBJ2-5	CASSPGTGRGQETQYF	TGTGCCAGCAGCCCAGGGACAGGAAGGGGCCAAGAGACCCAGTACTTC
-	TRBV27	TRBD1	TRBJ2-1	CASSFGVTGVSYNEQFF	TGTGCCAGCAGTTTCGGGGTCACAGGGGTTTCCTACAATGAGCAGTTCTTC
-	TRBV15	TRBD1	TRBJ2-6	CATSRGQDAVSGANVLTF	TGTGCCACCAGCAGGGGACAGGACGCTGTCTCTGGGGCCAACGTCCTGACTTTC
-	TRBV25-1	-	TRBJ1-2	CASSEHNRANYGYTF	TGTGCCAGCAGTGAACATAACAGGGCTAACTATGGCTACACCTTC
-	TRBV19	-	TRBJ2-7	CASKVRALSYEQYF	TGTGCCAGTAAAGTGAGGGCCCTCTCCTACGAGCAGTACTTC
few	TRBV7-9	TRBD1	TRBJ1-1	CASSVPQGLRTEAFF	TGTGCCAGCAGCGTACCACAGGGGCTGAGAACTGAAGCTTTCTTT
-	TRBV19	TRBD1	TRBJ1-5	CASSLYRGSNQPQHF	TGTGCCAGTAGTTTATACAGGGGAAGCAATCAGCCCCAGCATTTT
-	TRBV29-1	TRBD1	TRBJ2-7	CSVEDSGGGDEQYF	TGCAGCGTTGAAGATTCAGGGGGTGGGGACGAGCAGTACTTC
-	TRBV11-2	-	TRBJ2-3	CASSSVDTQYF	TGTGCCAGCAGCTCAGTAGATACGCAGTATTTT
-	TRBV5-4	-	TRBJ1-2	CASSRRTEKFGYTF	TGTGCCAGCAGCCGCCGGACAGAGAAGTTTGGCTACACCTTC
-	TRBV15	-	TRBJ2-1	CATSWLLADNGNEQFF	TGTGCCACCAGCTGGTTACTAGCAGACAACGGCAATGAGCAGTTCTTC
-	TRBV5-4	TRBD1	TRBJ2-3	CASSLVANRGTDTQYF	TGTGCCAGCAGCTTGGTGGCTAACAGGGGAACAGATACGCAGTATTTT
-	TRBV28	-	TRBJ1-2	CASSLRGRANYGYTF	TGTGCCAGCAGTTTGCGGGGGAGAGCTAACTATGGCTACACCTTC
-	TRBV28	-	TRBJ1-3	CASSFSSGNTIYF	TGTGCCAGCAGTTTCAGCTCTGGAAACACCATATATTTT
once	TRBV4-1	TRBD2	TRBJ2-1	CASSQEPTSGAQLPYNEQFF	TGCGCCAGCAGCCAAGAGCCGACTAGCGGAGCCCAGCTCCCCTACAATGAGCAGTTCTTC
-	TRBV2	-	TRBJ1-5	CASSLQATTNQPQHF	TGTGCCAGCAGTCTACAGGCAACAACTAATCAGCCCCAGCATTTT
-	TRBV25-1	TRBD2	TRBJ2-1	CASSDPGLAGLNEQFF	TGTGCCAGCAGTGACCCGGGACTAGCGGGACTCAATGAGCAGTTCTTC
-	TRBV19	TRBD2	TRBJ2-1	CASSIRTSGYNEQFF	TGTGCCAGTAGTATCAGGACTAGCGGTTACAATGAGCAGTTCTTC
-	TRBV19	TRBD1	TRBJ1-5	CASSRGQGVYSNQPQHF	TGTGCCAGTAGTCGCGGACAGGGTGTATATAGCAATCAGCCCCAGCATTTT
-	TRBV5-1	-	TRBJ1-1	CASSLEGGGLTEAFF	TGCGCCAGCAGCTTGGAGGGGGGGGGTTTGACTGAAGCTTTCTTT
-	TRBV7-8	TRBD1	TRBJ1-5	CASSLDRASNQPQHF	TGTGCCAGCAGCCTGGACAGGGCTAGCAATCAGCCCCAGCATTTT
-	TRBV5-1	TRBD1	TRBJ2-1	CACRIGTAYNEQFF	TGCGCCTGCAGGATCGGGACAGCTTACAATGAGCAGTTCTTC
-	TRBV4-1	-	TRBJ1-5	CASSQDRGNQPQHF	TGCGCCAGCAGCCAAGATAGGGGTAATCAGCCCCAGCATTTT
once	TRBV4-3	TRBD2	TRBJ2-1	CASSPLSGSPGNEQFF	TGCGCCAGCAGCCCCCTTAGCGGGAGCCCGGGAAATGAGCAGTTCTTC
-	TRBV25-1	-	TRBJ2-5	CASSHYQETQYF	TGTGCCAGCAGTCATTACCAAGAGACCCAGTACTTC
-	TRBV7-8	TRBD2	TRBJ2-2	CASSRLAGTGELFF	TGTGCCAGCAGCCGACTAGCGGGGACCGGGGAGCTGTTTTTT
-	TRBV18	TRBD1	TRBJ1-2	CASSGSGQGKFNYGYTF	TGTGCCAGCTCCGGATCCGGACAGGGGAAATTTAACTATGGCTACACCTTC
once	TRBV2	-	TRBJ2-3	CASVEGFFTDTQYF	TGTGCCAGCGTGGAGGGATTCTTCACAGATACGCAGTATTTT
-	TRBV30	TRBD1	TRBJ1-3	CAWSVRTGTGNTIYF	TGTGCCTGGAGTGTACGGACAGGGACTGGAAACACCATATATTTT
-	TRBV5-6	TRBD1	TRBJ2-7	CASSPTGDYEQYF	TGTGCCAGCAGCCCGACAGGGGATTACGAGCAGTACTTC